The 16 T cell receptor beta chains reported below all come from one sample, sequenced in a study of T cells in Graves' hyperthyroidism and ophthalmopathy. Regions amplified from RNA transcripts were the TCR beta CDR3 regions. A first-round RT-PCR of the TCR CDR3 used the HTBI primer set. TCRdb ran MiXCR on the multiplex PCR reads and lists one entry per CDR3 protein. The sample consists of 500,000 to 550,000 distinct CDR3 sequences, about 20% of them appearing once. Material: blood. The receptors stem from a man in his forties with Graves' ophthalmopathy.

This clonotype came up a few times. The V and J genes are TRBV12-3 or TRBV12-4 and TRBJ1-2; no definite D call. V was shortened by 6 bases and J by 7 bases, with 9 bases between the two germline ends. The CDR3 is made up of 11 amino acids. CDR3 amino acids: CASRDFFGYTF. As DNA, the CDR3 is TGTGCCAGCAGGGACTTCTTTGGCTACACCTTC.

The gene calls are TRBV7-2 and TRBJ2-2; D is undetermined. V lost 5 bases and J lost 5, with 18 bases in between. The CDR3 has 16 residues. CDR1 is SGHTA and CDR2 is FQGNSA in the germline V gene. The CDR3: CASSPPPLGATGELFF. CDR3 sequence (DNA): TGTGCCAGCAGCCCCCCTCCTCTAGGAGCAACCGGGGAGCTGTTTTTT. The whole variable domain, filled in from reference TRBV7-2 and TRBJ2-2, reads GAGVSQSPSNKVTEKGKDVELRCDPISGHTALYWYRQSLGQGLEFLIYFQGNSAPDKSGLPSDRFSAERTGGSVSTLTIQRTQQEDSAVYLCASSPPPLGATGELFFGEGSRLTVL.

The J gene is TRBJ1-2, the V gene TRBV15; D is possibly TRBD1 (5 bases). The CDR3 loop spans 14 amino acids. Germline CDR1 LNHNV, CDR2 YYDKDF (reference sequence). V was shortened by 3 bases and J by 6 bases, with 14 bases between the two germline ends. As DNA, the CDR3 is TGTGCCACCAGCAGCGCTGGGACCGTAGATGGCTACACCTTC. Translated, it gives CATSSAGTVDGYTF.

This clonotype has a count of ten or more. The chain employs TRBV7-2 and TRBJ1-5; D may be TRBD1 (5 bases). Germline CDR1 reads SGHTA; CDR2 reads FQGNSA. The V end was cut by 3 bases, the J end by 2 bases, with 8 bases between. The CDR3 runs to 14 residues. The CDR3 DNA reads TGTGCCAGCAGCTTCAGCAGGGGCAATCAGCCCCAGCATTTT. This codes for CASSFSRGNQPQHF.

This clonotype was seen more than once but under ten times. The chain links TRBV28 to TRBJ1-5, with D perhaps TRBD1 (6 bases). Deletions cut 4 bases from V and 11 bases from J, with 18 bases between. This CDR3 contains 14 residues. CDR1 and CDR2 from the germline V gene are MDHEN and SYDVKM. The CDR3 spells CASSSTRQAGSQHF. In nucleotides, the CDR3 is TGTGCCAGCAGTTCTACCCGACAGGCCGGGTCCCAGCATTTT. The entire variable domain, with the rest obtained from reference TRBV28 and TRBJ1-5, is as follows: DVKVTQSSRYLVKRTGEKVFLECVQDMDHENMFWYRQDPGLGLRLIYFSYDVKMKEKGDIPEGYSVSREKKERFSLILESASTNQTSMYLCASSSTRQAGSQHFGDGTRLSIL.

This clonotype has a count of ten or more. This chain uses TRBV18 with TRBJ1-1; TRBD1 might be the D (6 bases). The CDR3 extends over 14 amino acids. In germline, CDR1 is KGHSH, CDR2 LQKENI. V lost 0 bases and J lost 5, with 10 bases in between. CDR3 protein: CASSPPRGGTEAFF. CDR3 sequence (DNA): TGTGCCAGCTCACCACCGAGAGGGGGGACTGAAGCTTTCTTT.

This clonotype occurred a few times. This may arise from a read error, as a much more abundant clone is one base away. This chain links TRBV11-2 with TRBJ2-5, with 8 bases that match TRBD2. CDR1 and CDR2 (germline): SGHAT, FQNNGV. The CDR3 covers 16 residues. The CDR3 region has the DNA TGTGCCGGCAGCCCCCACCAGCGGGGGTCCCAAGAGACCCAGTACTTC. It encodes CAGSPHQRGSQETQYF.

This clonotype was observed once. Possible read error: a much larger clone is one base away. The chain recombines TRBV12-3 or TRBV12-4 with TRBJ1-1; D gene uncertain. The CDR3 has 13 amino acids. For the CDR3, the DNA is TGTGCCAACAGTTTAGTTTCGGTGACCGAAGCTTTCTTT. It yields the protein CANSLVSVTEAFF.

This clonotype was counted a few times. The V call is TRBV30, the J call TRBJ1-2; no definite D call. V lost 1 base, J lost 8 bases, and 8 bases lay in between. Germline CDR1 is GTSNPN and CDR2 is SVGIG (reference sequence). This CDR3 is built from 11 residues. The CDR3 bases are TGTGCCTGGAGTGAGAGTAGGGGCTACACCTTC. This codes for CAWSESRGYTF.

This clonotype appeared a few times. V is TRBV11-2 and J is TRBJ2-4; D is unclear. Looked up from germline, CDR1 is SGHAT and CDR2 is FQNNGV. Trimming stripped 5 bases from V and 3 bases from J, with 14 bases between. This CDR3 spans 15 amino acids. CDR3 DNA sequence: TGTGCCAGCAGCCCCGAAGGTTGGGTCAAAAACATTCAGTACTTC. As protein: CASSPEGWVKNIQYF.

This clonotype has more than one count but fewer than ten. The chain carries TRBV7-9 and TRBJ1-1; no definite D call. CDR1 is SEHNR, CDR2 FQNEAQ, per germline (reference sequence). The CDR3 contains 14 residues. V shed 6 bases and J shed 0 bases, with 11 bases lying between them. CDR3 residues: CASSFDWLNTEAFF. Written as DNA, the CDR3 is TGTGCCAGCAGTTTCGACTGGCTGAACACTGAAGCTTTCTTT. Drawing the rest from reference TRBV7-9 and TRBJ1-1, the complete variable domain is DTGVSQNPRHKITKRGQNVTFRCDPISEHNRLYWYRQTLGQGPEFLTYFQNEAQLEKSRLLSDRFSAERPKGSFSTLEIQRTEQGDSAMYLCASSFDWLNTEAFFGQGTRLTVV.

This clonotype was seen a few times. V is TRBV9 and J is TRBJ2-1; 8 nucleotides agree with TRBD2. The J segment lost 6 bases and the V segment lost 4 bases, leaving 9 bases of the junction unmatched. The CDR3 is 15 residues long. Per germline, CDR1 SGDLS and CDR2 YYNGEE. CDR3 DNA: TGTGCCAGCAGCTCCCATCAGCGGGAGTCCAATGAGCAGTTCTTC. This translates into CASSSHQRESNEQFF.

The chain uses TRBV3-1 and TRBJ1-2; D not certain. Germline CDR1 and CDR2: LGHDT and YNNKEL (reference sequence). The CDR3 runs 14 residues. V shed 1 base and J shed 2 bases, with 8 bases lying between them. Here the CDR3 DNA reads TGTGCCAGCAGCCAAGTTTCCAAGAACTATGGCTACACCTTC. Translated, it gives CASSQVSKNYGYTF.

This clonotype was seen only a few times. The genes are TRBV6-1 and TRBJ1-1; TRBD1 agrees at 10 bases. V dropped 6 bases and J dropped 1; count of bases not matched to a gene: 5. Germline V CDR1 and CDR2: MNHNS, SASEGT. The CDR3 is 15 amino acids. CDR3 in amino acids: CASRLDRGRNTEAFF. CDR3 bases: TGTGCCAGCAGGCTTGACAGGGGGCGGAACACTGAAGCTTTCTTT.

This clonotype was observed a handful of times. V is TRBV7-2 and J is TRBJ1-2; D perhaps matches TRBD1 (5 bases). Germline V gene lookup returns CDR1 SGHTA and CDR2 FQGNSA. The CDR3 has 13 amino acids. Trimming left V 7 bases short and J 7 bases short, with 16 bases between. CDR3: CASTHSAGSGYTF. The DNA of the CDR3 is TGTGCCAGCACCCACAGTGCAGGGTCTGGCTACACCTTC.

The chain is built from TRBV19 and TRBJ2-7; 10 nucleotides agree with TRBD1. The CDR3 sequence is 16 residues long. Germline assignment: CDR1 LNHDA and CDR2 SQIVND (reference sequence). The V gene end was trimmed by 5 bases and the J gene end by 6 bases; junction bases not matched to a gene: 13. CDR3 in DNA: TGTGCCAGTAGTTCCCGGGACAGGGGCCGCGTCGGCGAGCAGTACTTC. Translation: CASSSRDRGRVGEQYF.